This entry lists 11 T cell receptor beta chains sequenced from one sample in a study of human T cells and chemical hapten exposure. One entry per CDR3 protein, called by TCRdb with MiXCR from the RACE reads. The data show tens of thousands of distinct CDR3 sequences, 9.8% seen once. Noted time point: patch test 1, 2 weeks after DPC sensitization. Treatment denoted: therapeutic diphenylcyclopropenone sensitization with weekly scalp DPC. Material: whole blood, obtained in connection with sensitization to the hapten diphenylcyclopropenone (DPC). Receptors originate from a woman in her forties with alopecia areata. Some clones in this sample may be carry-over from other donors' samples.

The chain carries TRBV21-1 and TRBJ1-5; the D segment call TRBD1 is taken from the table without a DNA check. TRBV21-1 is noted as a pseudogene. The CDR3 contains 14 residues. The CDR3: CASCWTGDNQPQHF. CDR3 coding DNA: TGTGCCAGCTGCTGGACAGGAGACAATCAGCCCCAGCATTTT.

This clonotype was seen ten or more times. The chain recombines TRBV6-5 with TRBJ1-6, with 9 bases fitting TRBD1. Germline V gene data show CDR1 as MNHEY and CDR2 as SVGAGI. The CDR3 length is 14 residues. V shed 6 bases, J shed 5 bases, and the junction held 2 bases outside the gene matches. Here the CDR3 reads CASSRDRDNSPLHF. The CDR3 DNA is TGTGCCAGCAGCCGGGACAGGGATAATTCACCCCTCCACTTT.

The CDR3 sequence: CASSQVPGTGAYEQYF. DNA of the CDR3: TGCGCCAGCAGCCAGGTACCGGGGACAGGGGCCTACGAGCAGTACTTC. This rearrangement joins TRBV4-3 to TRBJ2-7; TRBD1 agrees at 10 bases. This CDR3 has 16 residues. The germline V gene encodes CDR1 LGHNA and CDR2 YSLEER. Trimming at V came to 3 bases and at J to 2 bases, leaving 7 bases not matched to a gene.

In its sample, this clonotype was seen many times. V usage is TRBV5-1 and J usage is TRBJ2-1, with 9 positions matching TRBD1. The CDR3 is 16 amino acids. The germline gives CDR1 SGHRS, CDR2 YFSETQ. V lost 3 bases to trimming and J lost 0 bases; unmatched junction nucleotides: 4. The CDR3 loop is CASSYQTGGSYNEQFF. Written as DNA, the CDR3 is TGCGCCAGCAGCTACCAGACAGGGGGCTCCTACAATGAGCAGTTCTTC.

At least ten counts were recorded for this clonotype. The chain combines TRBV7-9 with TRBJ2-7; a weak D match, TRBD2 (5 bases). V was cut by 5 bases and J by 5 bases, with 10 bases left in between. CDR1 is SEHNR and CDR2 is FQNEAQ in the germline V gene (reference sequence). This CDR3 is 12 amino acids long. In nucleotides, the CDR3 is TGTGCCAGCAGCGCATCCGGGGACGAGCAGTACTTC. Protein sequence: CASSASGDEQYF.

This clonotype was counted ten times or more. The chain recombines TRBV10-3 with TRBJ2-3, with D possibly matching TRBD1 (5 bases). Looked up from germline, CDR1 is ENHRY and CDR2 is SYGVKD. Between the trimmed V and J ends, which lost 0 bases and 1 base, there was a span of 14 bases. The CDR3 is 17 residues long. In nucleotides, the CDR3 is TGTGCCATCAGTGAGTCACCCACAGGATCTGGCACAGATACGCAGTATTTT. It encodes CAISESPTGSGTDTQYF.

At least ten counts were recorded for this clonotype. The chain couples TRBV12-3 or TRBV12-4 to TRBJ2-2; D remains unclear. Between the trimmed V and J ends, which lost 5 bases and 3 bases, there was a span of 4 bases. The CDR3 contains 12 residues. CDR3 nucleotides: TGTGCCAGCAGTCCACACACCGGGGAGCTGTTTTTT. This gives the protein CASSPHTGELFF.

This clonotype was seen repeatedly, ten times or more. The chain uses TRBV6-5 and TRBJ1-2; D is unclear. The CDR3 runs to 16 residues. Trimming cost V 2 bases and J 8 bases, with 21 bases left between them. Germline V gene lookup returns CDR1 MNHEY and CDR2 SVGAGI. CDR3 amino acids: CASSYRALLDKTGYTF. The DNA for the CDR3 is TGTGCCAGCAGTTACAGGGCGCTACTAGACAAAACCGGCTACACCTTC.

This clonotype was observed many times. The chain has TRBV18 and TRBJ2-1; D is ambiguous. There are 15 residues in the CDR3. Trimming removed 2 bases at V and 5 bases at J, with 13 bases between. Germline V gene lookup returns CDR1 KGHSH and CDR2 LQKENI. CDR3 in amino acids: CASSPGRPVNNEQFF. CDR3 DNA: TGTGCCAGCTCACCAGGTCGACCAGTCAACAATGAGCAGTTCTTC. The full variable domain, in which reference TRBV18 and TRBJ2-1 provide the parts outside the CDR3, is NAGVMQNPRHLVRRRGQEARLRCSPMKGHSHVYWYRQLPEEGLKFMVYLQKENIIDESGMPKERFSAEFPKEGPSILRIQQVVRGDSAAYFCASSPGRPVNNEQFFGPGTRLTVL.

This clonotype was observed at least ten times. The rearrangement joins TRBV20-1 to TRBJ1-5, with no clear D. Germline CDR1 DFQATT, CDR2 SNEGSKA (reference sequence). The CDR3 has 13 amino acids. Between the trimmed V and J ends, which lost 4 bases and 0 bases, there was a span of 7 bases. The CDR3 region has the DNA TGCAGTGCTAATCAATCTAGCAATCAGCCCCAGCATTTT. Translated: CSANQSSNQPQHF.

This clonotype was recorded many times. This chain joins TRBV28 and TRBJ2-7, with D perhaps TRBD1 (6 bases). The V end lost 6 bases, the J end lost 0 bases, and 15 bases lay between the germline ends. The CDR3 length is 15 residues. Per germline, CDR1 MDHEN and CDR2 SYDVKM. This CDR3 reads CASSSPGQSSYEQYF. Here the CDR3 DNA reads TGTGCCAGCAGCTCCCCGGGACAAAGCTCCTACGAGCAGTACTTC.